This T cell receptor (beta chain) was identified during a study of memory CD4+ T cells and cytomegalovirus serostatus. Regarding the study as a whole: CMV serostatus prediction reached median AUC 0.95, or 0.91 with US-trained model.

As to this clone: Its antigen remains unidentified.

Single viable CD3+CD4+CD8-CD45RO+ cells were sorted as the memory CD4+ T cells. Data came from immunoSEQ multiplex PCR; TCRdb stores just in-frame clones and leaves some out. Among 56,000 or so clones, roughly 80% were seen once, and the ten largest hold around 0.51%. The sequenced sample consisted of memory CD4+ T cells from blood. This sequence was found in an adult in good health and CMV-seronegative. Some clones in this sample may be carry-over from other donors' samples.

This chain's CDR3 is CATSRDRDAGELFF. CDR3 nucleotide sequence: TGTGCCACCAGCAGGGACAGGGACGCCGGGGAGCTGTTTTTT. This chain connects TRBV15 to TRBJ2-2; 8 bases are shared with TRBD1. The germline V gene has CDR1 LNHNV and CDR2 YYDKDF (reference sequence). The CDR3 is 14 residues long. V dropped 3 bases and J dropped 6; count of bases not matched to a gene: 3.